The sequence of this TCR beta chain was determined in a study of beta chain features in type 1 diabetes. Study-level points and caveats: For TCRB rearrangement, an influence of HLA type remained unresolved here.

Expressed TCRB transcripts were sequenced because the entire RNA isolate underwent reverse transcription. Only in-frame clones appear in the TCRdb table, and some are missing; sequencing was by immunoSEQ multiplex PCR. The data contain roughly 40,000 clones, approximately 60% of them singletons. A remark on this clone: The target antigen is unknown.

V trimming: 6 bases; J trimming: 10 bases; junction bases outside the gene matches: 9. Germline CDR1 SGHVS, CDR2 FNYEAQ. CDR3 size: 14 residues. This chain connects TRBV7-6 to TRBJ2-1; TRBD1 agrees at 10 bases. This sequence was found in a woman under 40 in good health. Sequenced material: Tregs from blood. The CDR3 region is CASRLGQGIGEQFF. DNA for the CDR3: TGTGCCAGCAGGTTGGGACAGGGGATTGGGGAGCAGTTCTTC.